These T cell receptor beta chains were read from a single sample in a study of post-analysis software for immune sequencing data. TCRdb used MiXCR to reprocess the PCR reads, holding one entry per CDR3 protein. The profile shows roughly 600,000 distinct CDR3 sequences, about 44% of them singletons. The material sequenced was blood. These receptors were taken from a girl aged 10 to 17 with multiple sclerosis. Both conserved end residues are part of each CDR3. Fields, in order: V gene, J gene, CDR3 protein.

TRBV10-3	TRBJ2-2	CAISPGGSGTGELFF
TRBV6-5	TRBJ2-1	CASGGWQGANNEQFF
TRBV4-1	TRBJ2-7	CASSQEGLAGPSYEQYF
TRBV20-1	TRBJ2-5	CSARRGRETQYF
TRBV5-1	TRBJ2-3	CASSLSTALGSYTQYF
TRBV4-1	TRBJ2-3	CASSRSGLADTQYF
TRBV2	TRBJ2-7	CASMPGPYEQYF
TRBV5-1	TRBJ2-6	CASSLYGSGGANVLTF
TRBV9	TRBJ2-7	CASSSGGELYEQYF
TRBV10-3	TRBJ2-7	CAISEFGGGQYEQYF
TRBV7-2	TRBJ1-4	CASSYDRATNEKLFF
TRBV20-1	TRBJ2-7	CSAGSYPGYGTSVYEQYF
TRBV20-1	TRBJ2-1	CSARGSEVRNEQFF
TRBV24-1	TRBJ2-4	CATSDGDRGANIQYF
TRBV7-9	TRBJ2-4	CASSLPYGTGGLAGAGEQYF
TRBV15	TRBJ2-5	CATSTESSSQTQYF
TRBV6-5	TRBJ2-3	CASSYRLTDTQYF
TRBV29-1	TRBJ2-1	CSVDRQFTNEQFF